This T cell receptor (beta chain) comes out of a study of preoperative IRX-2 immunotherapy in early breast cancer (dated by TCRdb to the late 2010s). In regard to this clone: The target of this receptor is not known. Base qualities were left out, and no much larger clone turns up one base away.

V drops 5 bases and J drops 2 bases, leaving 18 bases in between. From the cysteine through the phenylalanine, the CDR3 covers 16 amino acids. Only the CDR3 region is kept as DNA, spanning 48 bases read in frame from base 1. Taken from the germline V gene (reference sequence), the CDR1 and CDR2 loops are LNHDA and SQIVND. Libraries were constructed by the immunoSEQ multiplex PCR assay. TCRdb carries this immuneACCESS record with in-frame sequences only. Its versions omit some clonotypes, under half of them owing to an unresolved V gene in the studies checked, with the rest unexplained. The sample table holds tens of thousands of clones, of which approximately 84% were seen once. 2.2% of the sample comes from the top ten. Explained via the paper, the treatment or condition label denotes: preoperative locoregional IRX-2 cytokine immunotherapy. The samples were obtained from a phase Ib study that tested preoperative, locoregional IRX-2 cytokine immunotherapy designed to prime immune responses. Patients with early-stage breast cancer who were given IRX-2 before surgery served as donors.

Here the chain combines TRBV19 and TRBJ1-2, with the D gene too uncertain to name. The TCR was taken from a human donor with breast cancer. The sequencing used lymph node tissue, collected before IRX-2 immunotherapy. CDR3 reads: CASSPLGIRGNYGYTF. The DNA reads as follows: TGTGCCAGTAGTCCTCTGGGGATTCGGGGAAACTATGGCTACACCTTC.